This T cell receptor (beta chain) was documented in a study of blood T cell repertoires in COVID-19. Study information: Both acute and convalescent COVID-19 samples were obtained from the United States, Italy and Spain. Sources were T cells, B-cell-depleted T cells, or PBMCs; the material itself was cDNA or gDNA.

This clone was counted only a few times. In the original processing: Reference gene primer amplification gave nucleated cell count estimates. Profiled with immunoSEQ multiplex PCR; TCRdb holds only in-frame clones, not every one. V, J and clone size are those of that table, while D and trimming were read from the DNA. The sample contains approximately 140,000 clones, roughly 76% of which appear only once. The sequence derives from a human donor with acute or convalescent COVID-19. The donor label of this sample is uncertain. Sequencing used peripheral blood.

This CDR3 is CASSEVDTGELFF. The CDR3 nucleotides read TGTGCCAGCAGTGAAGTAGACACCGGGGAGCTGTTTTTT. This sequence joins TRBV2 and TRBJ2-2; D is unresolved. The CDR3 spans 13 residues. The V end was cut by 1 base, the J end by 3 bases, with 3 bases between. Germline V lookup: CDR1 SNHLY, CDR2 FYNNEI.